Following are 8 T cell receptor beta chains from one sample sequenced in a study of control samples from healthy donors and cancer patients. Here immunoSEQ multiplex PCR was the method, and the copy in TCRdb shows in-frame clones only, minus some. In total, the table holds 150,000 to 200,000 clones. The sample consisted of blood. The receptors shown here come from a woman aged 30 to 39 in good health.

This chain joins TRBV28 and TRBJ1-1; maybe TRBD1 (5 bases). CDR3 length equals 17 residues. Trimming cost V 6 bases and J 3 bases, with 23 bases left between them. Per the germline V gene, CDR1 is MDHEN and CDR2 is SYDVKM. DNA for the CDR3: TGTGCCAGCAGGACCCCCTCGGGGCAGGCGAAACACACTGAAGCTTTCTTT. Its protein is CASRTPSGQAKHTEAFF.

The CDR3 DNA reads as TGCGCCAGCAGCTTGGAGGGCAGGTCAAACACCGGGGAGCTGTTTTTT. The encoded protein is CASSLEGRSNTGELFF. The chain has TRBV5-1 and TRBJ2-2; D remains ambiguous. Germline V gene data show CDR1 as SGHRS and CDR2 as YFSETQ. This CDR3 is built from 16 residues. The V end was cut by 0 bases, the J end by 2 bases, with 11 bases between.

The chain recombines TRBV6-6 with TRBJ2-3, with D unclear. The CDR3 covers 11 residues. Per germline, CDR1 MNHNY and CDR2 SVGAGI (reference sequence). Trimming pared 0 bases from V and 6 bases from J, leaving 1 base between. The chain's CDR3 is CASSYSDTQYF. The CDR3, as DNA: TGTGCCAGCAGTTACTCGGATACGCAGTATTTT.

The chain links TRBV3-1 (or the pseudogene TRBV3-2) to TRBJ1-1; 9 positions match TRBD1. Germline CDR1 LGHDT, CDR2 YNNKEL (reference sequence). The junction had 9 bases not matched to a gene; V was cut back by 6 bases and J by 1 base. The CDR3 spans 16 residues. The CDR3 reads CASRSYRGLKNTEAFF. CDR3 in DNA: TGTGCCAGCAGGTCCTACAGGGGGCTGAAGAACACTGAAGCTTTCTTT.

The genes are TRBV4-2 and TRBJ1-3; D not resolved. Germline-derived CDR1 and CDR2 are LGHNA and YNFKEQ. V lost 1 base to trimming and J lost 4 bases, with 14 bases between them. CDR3 length: 16 amino acids. CDR3 nucleotide sequence: TGTGCCAGCAGCCAAGCCAGCGGACGGGAGGGAAACACCATATATTTT. Encoded protein: CASSQASGREGNTIYF.

The chain carries TRBV28 and TRBJ1-2, with 7 bases that match TRBD1. Unmatched junction bases numbered 16, after V lost 3 bases and J lost 3 bases. Germline CDR1 MDHEN, CDR2 SYDVKM. CDR3 size: 18 residues. This CDR3 is CASSFQGRGRSIYYGYTF. CDR3 DNA: TGTGCCAGCAGTTTTCAGGGGAGGGGGCGATCAATCTACTATGGCTACACCTTC.

The chain couples TRBV7-9 to TRBJ1-4, with D tentatively TRBD1 (5 bases). Germline assignment: CDR1 SEHNR and CDR2 FQNEAQ (reference sequence). Trimming left V 5 bases short and J 8 bases short, with 15 bases between. The CDR3 is 14 amino acids. CDR3 residues: CASSPWGLGEKLFF. DNA for the CDR3: TGTGCCAGCAGCCCCTGGGGCCTGGGGGAAAAACTGTTTTTT.

This chain links TRBV3-1 (or the pseudogene TRBV3-2) with TRBJ1-1, with TRBD1 as a possible D gene (5 bases). V was trimmed by 4 bases and J by 8 bases, leaving 11 bases between them. This CDR3 comprises 12 residues. Germline CDR1 LGHDT, CDR2 YNNKEL (reference sequence). Here the CDR3 reads CASSPGRREAFF. In DNA, the CDR3 is TGTGCCAGCAGCCCAGGGAGGCGGGAAGCTTTCTTT.